This entry lists 11 T cell receptor beta chains sequenced from one sample in a study of control samples from healthy donors and cancer patients. Profiling relied on immunoSEQ multiplex PCR, and the TCRdb table lists in-frame clones only, not all of them. The sample has over 120,000 clones; 90% to 95% are singletons. The sequenced sample consisted of PBMCs. Every receptor here comes from a man aged 55-75 years with colorectal cancer.

V usage is TRBV11-2 and J usage is TRBJ1-6, with 7 nucleotides matching TRBD1. The CDR3 is made up of 17 amino acids. The V and J ends lost 2 bases and 9 bases, in that order; junction bases with no gene match: 13. CDR1 is SGHAT and CDR2 is FQNNGV in the germline V gene. The CDR3 loop reads CASSLKFLGTATSPLHF. CDR3 nucleotide sequence: TGTGCCAGCAGCTTAAAGTTTTTGGGGACAGCGACTTCACCCCTCCACTTT. The variable domain in full, with the rest retrieved from reference TRBV11-2 and TRBJ1-6, is EAGVAQSPRYKIIEKRQSVAFWCNPISGHATLYWYQQILGQGPKLLIQFQNNGVVDDSQLPKDRFSAERLKGVDSTLKIQPAKLEDSAVYLCASSLKFLGTATSPLHFGNGTRLTVT.

V gene TRBV30 combines with J gene TRBJ1-4; the match to TRBD1 covers 9 bases. The CDR3 runs to 17 residues. Germline CDR1 and CDR2: GTSNPN and SVGIG (reference sequence). V was pared by 3 bases and J by 8 bases, with 16 bases of the junction left unmatched. The CDR3 region has the DNA TGTGCCTGGAGCATACGTCCAGGACAGGGGAGGGACGAAAAACTGTTTTTT. This sequence encodes CAWSIRPGQGRDEKLFF.

V and J are TRBV11-2 and TRBJ2-1; TRBD1 might be the D (5 bases). From germline, CDR1 is SGHAT and CDR2 FQNNGV. Trimming took off 2 bases at V and 9 bases at J, with 5 bases between the two ends. This CDR3 has 11 residues. The CDR3 loop is CASSLRGEQFF. In nucleotides, the CDR3 is TGTGCCAGCAGCTTAAGGGGTGAGCAGTTCTTC.

The V gene is TRBV7-2, the J gene TRBJ2-3, with 11 bases fitting TRBD2. V lost 1 base to trimming and J lost 0 bases; unmatched junction nucleotides: 6. Germline CDR1 and CDR2: SGHTA and FQGNSA. This CDR3 contains 18 residues. CDR3 nucleotide sequence: TGTGCCAGCAGCTTAGTGGCTAGCGGGGGGACTAGCACAGATACGCAGTATTTT. This translates into CASSLVASGGTSTDTQYF.

The CDR3 DNA sequence: TGTGCCAGCAGCGCAGACAGGGGGCGAGAGACCCAGTACTTC. Translated: CASSADRGRETQYF. The genes are TRBV7-2 and TRBJ2-5, with TRBD1 identical over 10 bases. This CDR3 spans 14 amino acids. The germline CDR1 and CDR2 sequences are SGHTA and FQGNSA. With 5 bases clipped from V and 4 bases from J, the junction kept 4 bases outside the gene matches. Full variable domain (remainder filled in from reference TRBV7-2 and TRBJ2-5): GAGVSQSPSNKVTEKGKDVELRCDPISGHTALYWYRQSLGQGLEFLIYFQGNSAPDKSGLPSDRFSAERTGGSVSTLTIQRTQQEDSAVYLCASSADRGRETQYFGPGTRLLVL.

The V gene is TRBV28, the J gene TRBJ1-2; D is uncertain. This CDR3 comprises 14 residues. The V and J ends lost 1 base and 8 bases respectively, with 14 bases between them. CDR1 and CDR2 from the germline V gene are MDHEN and SYDVKM. The CDR3 DNA is TGTGCCAGCAGTTTATATTTGGAACCGGTGGGCTACACCTTC. Protein sequence: CASSLYLEPVGYTF.

This chain links TRBV27 with TRBJ1-1; tentatively, D is TRBD1 (6 bases). Per germline, CDR1 MNHEY and CDR2 SMNVEV (reference sequence). The CDR3 is 13 amino acids. V was shortened by 1 base and J by 6 bases, with 9 bases between the two germline ends. The CDR3 nucleotides read TGTGCCAGCAGTTTATTGGGGGCCGCTGAAGCTTTCTTT. As protein: CASSLLGAAEAFF.

The chain has TRBV5-1 and TRBJ1-2; D not certain. CDR1 is SGHRS and CDR2 is YFSETQ in the germline V gene. Between the trimmed V and J ends, which lost 0 bases and 6 bases, there was a span of 9 bases. There are 13 residues in the CDR3. The CDR3 sequence: CASSLVAAHGYTF. The CDR3 coding sequence is TGCGCCAGCAGCTTGGTGGCAGCCCATGGCTACACCTTC.

The rearrangement uses TRBV6-1 and TRBJ2-3; D gene ambiguous. Trimming cost V 3 bases and J 0 bases, with 10 bases left between them. The CDR3 contains 15 residues. Germline V lookup: CDR1 MNHNS, CDR2 SASEGT. The CDR3 sequence is CASSELPASTDTQYF. The CDR3, as DNA: TGTGCCAGCAGTGAGCTTCCAGCTAGCACAGATACGCAGTATTTT.

The chain links TRBV5-1 to TRBJ1-1, with D perhaps matching TRBD1 (5 bases). Germline-derived CDR1 and CDR2 are SGHRS and YFSETQ. Deletions cut 0 bases from V and 8 bases from J, with 17 bases between. The CDR3 is made up of 15 amino acids. The CDR3: CASSLGQRGEEEAFF. The CDR3 DNA sequence: TGCGCCAGCAGCTTGGGACAGAGGGGAGAGGAGGAAGCTTTCTTT.

V gene TRBV19 combines with J gene TRBJ2-7; D assignment may be TRBD1 or TRBD2 (6 bases each). The CDR3 contains 15 residues. Germline V lookup: CDR1 LNHDA, CDR2 SQIVND (reference sequence). The V gene lost 1 base and the J gene lost 3 bases, with 13 bases spanning the gap. The CDR3 here is CASSIAQGGIYEQYF. The CDR3 coding sequence is TGTGCCAGTAGTATAGCCCAAGGGGGGATCTACGAGCAGTACTTC.